This TCR beta chain is from a study of quantifying T cell responses using KT2 cells. On the study more broadly: TCR alpha and beta constant-region primers primed reverse transcription of RNA.

The cDNA 3' end received a ligated oligonucleotide with a UMI. An equimolar mix of RC1.1 and RC1.2 primed the beta chain across TRBC1 and TRBC2. One entry per CDR3 protein results from TCRdb running MiXCR on the UMI-ligation and nested PCR reads. The sample shows approximately 54,000 distinct CDR3 sequences, under 14% of them seen only once. Germline CDR1 reads SGHNT; CDR2 reads YYREEE (reference sequence). The length of the CDR3 is 14 residues. With V trimmed by 4 bases and J by 8 bases, 8 bases remained unmatched. The sample comprised PBMCs spiked with cells of the T cell clone KT2. This receptor was identified in a human donor. J is TRBJ1-4 and V is TRBV5-4; 7 bases are shared with TRBD1. The CDR3 DNA is TGTGCCAGCAGCCTTGGACAGGCGGACGAAAAACTGTTTTTT. As protein: CASSLGQADEKLFF.